One T cell receptor (beta chain) is described in this entry. Its target is unknown. This entry belongs to a study of T cell responses to AZD1222 COVID-19 vaccine. Study details: Second doses that came at about 4 or about 12 weeks were put together. Study-wide results and caveats: Regions 160-218 and 743-854 dominated among vaccine-associated CD4 TCRs spanning spike. White British donors predominated, females outnumbered males, and clonal diversity was possibly underestimated.

Method: immunoSEQ multiplex PCR; TCRdb's copy keeps in-frame clones and lacks some. The table shows roughly 160,000 clones, with roughly 94% occurring only once. The CDR3 sequence is 13 residues long. Trimming stripped 7 bases from V and 6 bases from J, with 17 bases between. The germline V gene has CDR1 SQVTM and CDR2 ANQGSEA. Here the sequenced sample was peripheral blood, taken on day 0 of AZD1222 vaccination. This receptor was identified in an adult in good health. The chain uses TRBV29-1 and TRBJ2-3; D perhaps matches TRBD1 (6 bases). As DNA, the CDR3 is TGCAGCGCCCGGCACAGGGTAGAGGATACGCAGTATTTT. Its translation is CSARHRVEDTQYF.